A selection of T cell receptor beta chains follows, all from one sample in a study of control samples from healthy donors and cancer patients. The protocol was immunoSEQ multiplex PCR, while the TCRdb copy is restricted to in-frame clones and leaves out a portion. Here the sample spans some 130,000 clones, more than 90% being singletons. Sequences were obtained from blood. These receptor sequences come from a man aged 25-40 years in good health. Both conserved end residues are part of each CDR3. Fields, in order: clone size, J gene, V gene, D gene, CDR3 length, CDR3 protein, CDR3 DNA. The D gene is left open where the match is weak. Rows give clone size only sometimes, using once, few, many, or a class for an expanded clone.

abundance: -
j_gene: TRBJ2-1
v_gene: TRBV5-8
d_gene: TRBD2
len: 15
CDR3aa: CASVSAAGVKNEQFF
CDR3nt: TGTGCCAGCGTCAGTGCAGCGGGAGTTAAGAATGAGCAGTTCTTC

abundance: -
j_gene: TRBJ2-3
v_gene: TRBV5-4
d_gene: -
len: 16
CDR3aa: CASSSQTGWGTDTQYF
CDR3nt: TGTGCCAGCAGCTCCCAGACAGGTTGGGGTACAGATACGCAGTATTTT

abundance: -
j_gene: TRBJ1-2
v_gene: TRBV29-1
d_gene: TRBD1
len: 19
CDR3aa: CSVRLRGGQGAIGDYGYTF
CDR3nt: TGCAGCGTCCGTTTGAGGGGGGGACAGGGGGCGATAGGCGACTATGGCTACACCTTC

abundance: few
j_gene: TRBJ1-6
v_gene: TRBV9
d_gene: -
len: 14
CDR3aa: CASSRMTYNSPLHF
CDR3nt: TGTGCCAGCAGTAGAATGACCTATAATTCACCCCTCCACTTT

abundance: -
j_gene: TRBJ1-5
v_gene: TRBV30
d_gene: TRBD1
len: 16
CDR3aa: CAWSVRMDRGSQPQHF
CDR3nt: TGTGCCTGGAGTGTACGAATGGACAGGGGTAGCCAGCCCCAGCATTTT

abundance: -
j_gene: TRBJ2-2
v_gene: TRBV2
d_gene: TRBD1
len: 15
CDR3aa: CASTGTGGYTGELFF
CDR3nt: TGTGCCAGCACTGGGACAGGGGGCTATACCGGGGAGCTGTTTTTT

abundance: -
j_gene: TRBJ2-3
v_gene: TRBV9
d_gene: -
len: 17
CDR3aa: CASSVGSGSLRTDTQYF
CDR3nt: TGTGCCAGCAGCGTAGGGTCCGGCAGCCTCCGCACAGATACGCAGTATTTT

abundance: -
j_gene: TRBJ2-5
v_gene: TRBV2
d_gene: -
len: 11
CDR3aa: CASIDTQTQYF
CDR3nt: TGTGCCAGCATCGATACGCAGACCCAGTACTTC

abundance: -
j_gene: TRBJ2-2
v_gene: TRBV7-2
d_gene: TRBD2
len: 15
CDR3aa: CASSLGLAGAGELFF
CDR3nt: TGTGCCAGCAGCTTAGGGCTAGCGGGAGCCGGGGAGCTGTTTTTT

abundance: -
j_gene: TRBJ2-7
v_gene: TRBV6-5
d_gene: TRBD1
len: 15
CDR3aa: CASSPLDRVGSEQYF
CDR3nt: TGTGCCAGCAGTCCTCTGGACAGGGTGGGGTCCGAGCAGTACTTC

abundance: -
j_gene: TRBJ1-1
v_gene: TRBV5-5
d_gene: -
len: 13
CDR3aa: CASSLDGDTEAFF
CDR3nt: TGTGCCAGCAGCTTGGACGGGGACACTGAAGCTTTCTTT